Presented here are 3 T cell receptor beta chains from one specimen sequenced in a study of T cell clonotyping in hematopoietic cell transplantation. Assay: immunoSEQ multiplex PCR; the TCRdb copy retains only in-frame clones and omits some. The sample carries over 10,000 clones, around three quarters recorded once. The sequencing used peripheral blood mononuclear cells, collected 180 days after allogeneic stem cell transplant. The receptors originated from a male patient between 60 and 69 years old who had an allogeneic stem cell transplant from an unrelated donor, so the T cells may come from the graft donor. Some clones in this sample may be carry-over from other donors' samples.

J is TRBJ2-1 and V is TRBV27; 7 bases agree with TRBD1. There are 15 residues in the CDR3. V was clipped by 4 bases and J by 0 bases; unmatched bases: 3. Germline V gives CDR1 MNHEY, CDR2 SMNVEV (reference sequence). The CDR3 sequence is CASSSRTGSYNEQFF. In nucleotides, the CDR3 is TGTGCCAGCAGTTCCCGGACAGGCTCCTACAATGAGCAGTTCTTC.

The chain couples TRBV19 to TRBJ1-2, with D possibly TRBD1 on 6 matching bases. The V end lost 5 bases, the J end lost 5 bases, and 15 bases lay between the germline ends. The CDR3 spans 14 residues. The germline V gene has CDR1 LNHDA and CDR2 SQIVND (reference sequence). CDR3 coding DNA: TGTGCCAGTAGTGCCCACAGGGCCGGATATGGCTACACCTTC. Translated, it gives CASSAHRAGYGYTF.

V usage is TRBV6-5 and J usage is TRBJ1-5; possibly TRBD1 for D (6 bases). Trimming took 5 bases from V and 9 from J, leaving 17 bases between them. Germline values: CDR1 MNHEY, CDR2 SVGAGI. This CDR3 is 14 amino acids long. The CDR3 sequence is CASSMTGGNRPQHF. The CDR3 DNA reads TGTGCCAGCAGTATGACAGGTGGCAACCGGCCCCAGCATTTT.